This TCR beta chain was profiled in a study of T cell responses to AZD1222 COVID-19 vaccine. Broader study findings: Donors, mostly white British, included more females; clonal diversity was possibly underestimated.

In the case of this clone: Its antigen is currently unknown.

Looked up from germline, CDR1 is GTSNPN and CDR2 is SVGIG (reference sequence). The germline V and J ends were trimmed by 0 bases and 0 bases, with 11 bases remaining between them. The CDR3 is made up of 15 amino acids. Method: immunoSEQ multiplex PCR; TCRdb's copy keeps in-frame clones and lacks some. The sample has over 110,000 clones; 85% to 95% are singletons. V and J are TRBV30 and TRBJ1-1; the D gene is possibly TRBD1 (5 bases). The input for sequencing was peripheral blood, taken after recovery from COVID-19. The clonotype originates from an adult who had recovered from COVID-19. Here the CDR3 DNA reads TGTGCCTGGAGTGTAGGGGCACCTATGAACACTGAAGCTTTCTTT. This sequence encodes CAWSVGAPMNTEAFF.